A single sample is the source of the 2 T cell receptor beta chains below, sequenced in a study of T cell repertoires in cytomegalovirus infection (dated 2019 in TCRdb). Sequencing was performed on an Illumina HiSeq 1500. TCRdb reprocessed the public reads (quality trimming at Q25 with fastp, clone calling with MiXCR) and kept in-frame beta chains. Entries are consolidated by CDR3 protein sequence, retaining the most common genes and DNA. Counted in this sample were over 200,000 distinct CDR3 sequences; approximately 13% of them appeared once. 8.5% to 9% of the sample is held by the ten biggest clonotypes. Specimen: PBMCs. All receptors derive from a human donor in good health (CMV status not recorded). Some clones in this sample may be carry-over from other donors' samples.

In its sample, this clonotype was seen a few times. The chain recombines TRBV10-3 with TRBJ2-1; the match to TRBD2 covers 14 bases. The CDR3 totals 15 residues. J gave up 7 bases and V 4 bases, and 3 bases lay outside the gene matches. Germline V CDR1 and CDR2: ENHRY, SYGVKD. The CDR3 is CAISGLAGGRNEQFF. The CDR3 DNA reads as TGTGCCATCAGTGGACTAGCGGGGGGGCGTAATGAGCAGTTCTTC.

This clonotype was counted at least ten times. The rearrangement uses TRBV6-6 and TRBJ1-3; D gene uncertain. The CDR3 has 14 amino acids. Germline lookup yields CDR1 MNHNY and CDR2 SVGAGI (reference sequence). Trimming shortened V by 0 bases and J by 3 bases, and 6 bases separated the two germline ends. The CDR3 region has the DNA TGTGCCAGCAGTTACTCGAACGGTGGAAACACCATATATTTT. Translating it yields CASSYSNGGNTIYF.